This record concerns one TCR beta chain sequence. This CDR3 region has 13 residues. In germline, CDR1 is MNHEY, CDR2 SVGAGI. J was trimmed by 6 bases and V by 4 bases; bases with no gene match: 3. This entry comes from a study of blood T cell repertoires in COVID-19. Study in general: Samples of COVID-19 (acute and convalescent) were obtained from the United States, Italy and Spain. The cDNA or gDNA used as material had been derived from T cells, B-cell-depleted T cells, or PBMCs.

Authors' processing steps: How many nucleated cells were present was estimated from reference gene primer amplification. The repertoire was sequenced with immunoSEQ multiplex PCR; TCRdb's copy has only in-frame clones and lacks some. The DNA gave D and trimming, while V, J and clone size come from that table. This table has 280,000 or so clones, over 75% appearing once. The V and J genes are TRBV6-5 and TRBJ2-1, with 7 positions matching TRBD1. The source is a human donor in a cohort sampled during active COVID-19. The sequencing input was peripheral blood. CDR3 sequence reads: CASSSRTGNEQFF. The CDR3 DNA is TGTGCCAGCAGTTCGCGGACAGGCAATGAGCAGTTCTTC.